This T cell receptor (beta chain) was sequenced in a study of blood T cells in healthy people across ages. Primed by a sample-barcoded 5' primer and a J-beta primer mix, a second PCR proceeded for 7 to 11 cycles. TCRdb reanalysed the 5' RACE reads using MiXCR and keeps one entry per CDR3 protein. The sample shows around 1,800,000 distinct CDR3 sequences, roughly two fifths of them seen only once. The CDR3 extends over 14 amino acids. CDR1 is SGHRS, CDR2 YFSETQ, per germline. Deletions cut 3 bases from V and 3 bases from J, with 9 bases between. The sample providers were healthy Caucasian people from Russia, aged about 6 to 100. Investigators took about 9.1 milliliters of peripheral blood from every donor.

This chain joins TRBV5-1 and TRBJ2-2; TRBD1 is a possible D gene (5 bases). The specimen sequenced was blood. The sequence was collected from a human donor in good health. The CDR3 loop is CASSSRVYTGELFF. CDR3 sequence (DNA): TGCGCCAGCAGCTCCAGGGTCTACACCGGGGAGCTGTTTTTT.